This passage covers 12 T cell receptor beta chains from one sample sequenced in a study of blood T cell repertoires in COVID-19. The repertoire was sequenced with immunoSEQ multiplex PCR; TCRdb's copy has only in-frame clones and lacks some. The sample lists some 200,000 clones, 65% to 90% seen once, with roughly 4.1% in the top ten. Sequencing was carried out using peripheral blood. All receptors derive from a man aged 50 to 59 with acute or convalescent COVID-19.

The chain links TRBV5-4 to TRBJ1-1, with a weak D call TRBD1 (5 bases). Germline CDR1 reads SGHNT; CDR2 reads YYREEE (reference sequence). Trimming left V 3 bases short and J 4 bases short, with 22 bases between. The CDR3 consists of 17 residues. The CDR3 region is CASSSGPEGHLGTEAFF. Written as DNA, the CDR3 is TGTGCCAGCAGCTCCGGGCCCGAAGGACACCTGGGCACTGAAGCTTTCTTT.

This clone came up once. The chain is built from TRBV20-1 and TRBJ1-4; D uncertain. This CDR3 has 12 amino acids. Germline V gene data show CDR1 as DFQATT and CDR2 as SNEGSKA (reference sequence). V was cut by 3 bases and J by 4 bases, with 6 bases left in between. CDR3 sequence: CSASSVNEKLFF. For the CDR3, the DNA is TGCAGTGCTAGTTCGGTTAATGAAAAACTGTTTTTT.

The chain recombines TRBV11-2 with TRBJ1-6; D possibly corresponds to TRBD1 (5 bases). From germline, CDR1 is SGHAT and CDR2 FQNNGV. The CDR3 is made up of 14 amino acids. The V and J ends lost 5 bases and 10 bases respectively, with 15 bases between them. The CDR3 sequence is CASSPNTGTSPLHF. Here the CDR3 DNA reads TGTGCCAGCAGCCCGAATACAGGAACCTCACCCCTCCACTTT. Complete variable domain (other parts from reference TRBV11-2 and TRBJ1-6): EAGVAQSPRYKIIEKRQSVAFWCNPISGHATLYWYQQILGQGPKLLIQFQNNGVVDDSQLPKDRFSAERLKGVDSTLKIQPAKLEDSAVYLCASSPNTGTSPLHFGNGTRLTVT.

V usage is TRBV5-1 and J usage is TRBJ2-2; 7 nucleotides agree with TRBD1. Germline assignment: CDR1 SGHRS and CDR2 YFSETQ. The CDR3 is 15 amino acids. The V gene end was trimmed by 1 base and the J gene end by 1 base; junction bases not matched to a gene: 1. DNA for the CDR3: TGCGCCAGCAGCTTGAACAGGGGGAACACCGGGGAGCTGTTTTTT. Residues: CASSLNRGNTGELFF.

This clone was observed a few times. The genes are TRBV11-2 and TRBJ2-7; TRBD1 aligns across 9 bases. The CDR3 has 15 amino acids. Germline trimming cut 5 bases from V and 1 base from J; bases unmatched to any gene: 6. The V gene's germline CDR1 is SGHAT and CDR2 FQNNGV. The CDR3 loop is CASSRPGQGSYEQYF. CDR3 nucleotide sequence: TGTGCCAGCAGCCGACCGGGACAGGGATCCTACGAGCAGTACTTC.

The chain has TRBV7-2 and TRBJ1-1; TRBD1 is a possible D gene (5 bases). The CDR3 is 14 amino acids. CDR1 SGHTA and CDR2 FQGNSA come from the germline V gene. The ends were cut back, 2 bases at V and 4 bases at J, with 11 bases in the middle. Here the CDR3 DNA reads TGTGCCAGCAGCTTACGCGGACACACCACTGAAGCTTTCTTT. Its translation is CASSLRGHTTEAFF.

The V and J genes are TRBV5-6 and TRBJ2-1; D might be TRBD1 (5 bases). The CDR3 totals 13 residues. The germline V gene encodes CDR1 SGHDT and CDR2 YYEEEE. V lost 0 bases to trimming and J lost 6 bases, with 7 bases between them. DNA of the CDR3: TGTGCCAGCAGCTTGGAGGGGCCCAATGAGCAGTTCTTC. Encoded protein: CASSLEGPNEQFF.

This chain uses TRBV5-4 with TRBJ1-2; D gene unclear. The CDR3 runs 14 residues. The germline V and J ends were trimmed by 0 bases and 8 bases, with 14 bases remaining between them. In germline, CDR1 is SGHNT, CDR2 YYREEE (reference sequence). Here the CDR3 DNA reads TGTGCCAGCAGCTTGGAGGGCAGGAGGTACGGCTACACCTTC. Amino acid sequence: CASSLEGRRYGYTF. Looking up the rest from reference TRBV5-4 and TRBJ1-2 gives the full variable domain: ETGVTQSPTHLIKTRGQQVTLRCSSQSGHNTVSWYQQALGQGPQFIFQYYREEENGRGNFPPRFSGLQFPNYSSELNVNALELDDSALYLCASSLEGRRYGYTFGSGTRLTVV.

The V and J genes are TRBV2 and TRBJ2-1; TRBD1 aligns across 9 bases. The CDR3 length is 15 residues. Germline V CDR1 and CDR2: SNHLY, FYNNEI. J was trimmed by 4 bases and V by 1 base; bases with no gene match: 2. The CDR3 region has the DNA TGTGCCAGCAGTGAAGAGGGACAGGGATACAATGAGCAGTTCTTC. Its protein is CASSEEGQGYNEQFF.

The rearrangement uses TRBV7-9 and TRBJ1-2; D is possibly TRBD1 (5 bases). V was shortened by 5 bases and J by 5 bases, with 9 bases between the two germline ends. This CDR3 has 12 residues. CDR1 and CDR2 (germline): SEHNR, FQNEAQ (reference sequence). CDR3 DNA sequence: TGTGCCAGCAGCCCCGACAGATATGGCTACACCTTC. Its translation is CASSPDRYGYTF. The full variable domain, completed using reference TRBV7-9 and TRBJ1-2, is DTGVSQNPRHKITKRGQNVTFRCDPISEHNRLYWYRQTLGQGPEFLTYFQNEAQLEKSRLLSDRFSAERPKGSFSTLEIQRTEQGDSAMYLCASSPDRYGYTFGSGTRLTVV.

Note on this clone: The same CDR3 is also encoded by other DNA sequences in this sample. The rearrangement uses TRBV6-4 and TRBJ2-2; D is possibly TRBD2 (5 bases). CDR3 size: 14 residues. Trimming stripped 0 bases from V and 4 bases from J, with 6 bases between. Per the germline V gene, CDR1 is MRHNA and CDR2 is SNTAGT. The CDR3 protein is CASSDSGGTGELFF. CDR3 in DNA: TGTGCCAGCAGTGACTCAGGAGGCACCGGGGAGCTGTTTTTT.

The J gene is TRBJ2-5, the V gene TRBV12-3 or TRBV12-4; weak D call: TRBD1 (6 bases). CDR3 size: 12 residues. V lost 5 bases and J 9 bases, leaving 13 bases between the germline ends. CDR3 protein: CASSTTGIAQYF. The CDR3 nucleotides read TGTGCCAGCAGTACAACAGGGATCGCCCAGTACTTC.